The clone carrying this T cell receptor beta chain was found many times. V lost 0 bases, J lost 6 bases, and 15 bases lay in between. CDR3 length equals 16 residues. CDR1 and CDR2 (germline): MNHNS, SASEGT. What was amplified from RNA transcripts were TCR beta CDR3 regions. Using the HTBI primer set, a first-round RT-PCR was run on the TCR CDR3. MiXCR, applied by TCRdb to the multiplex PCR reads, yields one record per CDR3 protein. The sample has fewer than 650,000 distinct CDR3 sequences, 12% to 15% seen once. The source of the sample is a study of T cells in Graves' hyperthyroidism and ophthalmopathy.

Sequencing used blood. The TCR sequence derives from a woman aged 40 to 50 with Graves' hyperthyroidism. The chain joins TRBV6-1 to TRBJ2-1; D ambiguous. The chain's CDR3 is CASSEAVRAGFNEQFF. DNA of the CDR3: TGTGCCAGCAGTGAAGCGGTACGAGCCGGCTTCAATGAGCAGTTCTTC.